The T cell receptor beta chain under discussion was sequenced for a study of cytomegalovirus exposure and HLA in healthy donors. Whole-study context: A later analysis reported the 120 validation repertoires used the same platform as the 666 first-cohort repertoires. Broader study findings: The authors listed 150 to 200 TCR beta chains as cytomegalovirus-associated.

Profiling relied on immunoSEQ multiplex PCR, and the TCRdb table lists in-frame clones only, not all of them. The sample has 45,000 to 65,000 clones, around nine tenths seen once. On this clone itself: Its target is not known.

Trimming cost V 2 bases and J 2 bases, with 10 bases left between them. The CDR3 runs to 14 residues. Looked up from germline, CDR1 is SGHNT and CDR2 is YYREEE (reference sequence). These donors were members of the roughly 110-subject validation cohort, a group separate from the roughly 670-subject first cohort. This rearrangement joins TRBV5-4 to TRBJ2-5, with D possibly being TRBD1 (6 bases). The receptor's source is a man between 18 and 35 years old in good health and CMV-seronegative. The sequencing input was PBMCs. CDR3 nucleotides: TGTGCCAGCAGCTTCCGACAGGAGCAAGAGACCCAGTACTTC. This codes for CASSFRQEQETQYF.